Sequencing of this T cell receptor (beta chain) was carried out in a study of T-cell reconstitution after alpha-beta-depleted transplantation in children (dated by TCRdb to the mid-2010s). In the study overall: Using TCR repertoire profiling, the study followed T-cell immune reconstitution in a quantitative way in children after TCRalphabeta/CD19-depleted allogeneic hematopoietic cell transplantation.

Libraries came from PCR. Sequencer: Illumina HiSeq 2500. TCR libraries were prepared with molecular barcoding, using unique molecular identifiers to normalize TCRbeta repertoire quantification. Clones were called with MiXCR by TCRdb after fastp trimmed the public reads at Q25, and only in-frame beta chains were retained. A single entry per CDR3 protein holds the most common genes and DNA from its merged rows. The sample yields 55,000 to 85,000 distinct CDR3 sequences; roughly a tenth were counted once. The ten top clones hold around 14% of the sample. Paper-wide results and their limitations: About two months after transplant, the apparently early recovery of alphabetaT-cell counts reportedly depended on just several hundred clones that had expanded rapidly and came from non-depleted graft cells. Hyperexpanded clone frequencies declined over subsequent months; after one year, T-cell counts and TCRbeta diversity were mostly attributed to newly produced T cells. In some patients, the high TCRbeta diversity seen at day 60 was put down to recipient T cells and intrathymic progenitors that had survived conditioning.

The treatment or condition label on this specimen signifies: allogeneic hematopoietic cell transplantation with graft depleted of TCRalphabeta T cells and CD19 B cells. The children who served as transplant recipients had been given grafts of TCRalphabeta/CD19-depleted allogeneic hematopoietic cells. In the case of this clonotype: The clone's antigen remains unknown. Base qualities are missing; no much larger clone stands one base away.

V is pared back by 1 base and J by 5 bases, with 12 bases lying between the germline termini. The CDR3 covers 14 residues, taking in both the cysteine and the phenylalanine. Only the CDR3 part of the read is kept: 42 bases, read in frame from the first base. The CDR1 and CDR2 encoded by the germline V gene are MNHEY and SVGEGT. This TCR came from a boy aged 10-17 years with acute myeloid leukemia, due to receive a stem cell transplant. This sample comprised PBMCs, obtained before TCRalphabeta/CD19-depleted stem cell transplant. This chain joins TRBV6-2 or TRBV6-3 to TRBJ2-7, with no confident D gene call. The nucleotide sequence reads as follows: TGTGCCAGCAGTTACTTATCCCGGGCTAACGAGCAGTACTTC. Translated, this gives CASSYLSRANEQYF.